This passage covers 7 T cell receptor beta chains from one sample sequenced in a study of cytomegalovirus exposure and HLA in healthy donors. PCR involved 60 Vbeta and 13 Jbeta primers. The repertoire was sequenced with immunoSEQ multiplex PCR; TCRdb's copy has only in-frame clones and lacks some. The table includes 120,000 or so clones, 15% to 17% detected once. Sequencing was carried out using PBMCs. The receptor set was obtained from a woman under 30 in good health and CMV-seronegative.

This clone was recorded a few times. V gene TRBV13 combines with J gene TRBJ2-7; TRBD2 matches 14 bases. The CDR3 totals 16 residues. From germline, CDR1 is PRHDT and CDR2 FYEKMQ (reference sequence). The trim removed 3 bases at V and 3 bases at J, leaving 4 bases unmatched. The CDR3 reads CASSLGLAGVSYEQYF. DNA for the CDR3: TGTGCCAGCAGCTTGGGACTAGCGGGAGTTAGCTACGAGCAGTACTTC.

This chain links TRBV7-2 with TRBJ2-7; 9 positions agree with TRBD1. Germline loops: CDR1 SGHTA, CDR2 FQGNSA. With 1 base clipped from V and 3 bases from J, the junction kept 13 bases outside the gene matches. CDR3 length: 18 amino acids. The CDR3 DNA follows: TGTGCCAGCAGCTTAGGACGACAGGGGGTGAACCCTCGCTACGAGCAGTACTTC. Protein: CASSLGRQGVNPRYEQYF.

The sample holds a few counts of this clone. The genes are TRBV27 and TRBJ2-7; D is possibly TRBD1 (6 bases). Germline CDR1 MNHEY, CDR2 SMNVEV (reference sequence). Trimming removed 4 bases from V and 7 bases from J, with 17 bases in between. The CDR3 spans 14 residues. CDR3 in amino acids: CASSSYRELGEQYF. In DNA form, the CDR3 reads TGTGCCAGCAGTTCATACAGGGAATTGGGGGAGCAGTACTTC.

The chain employs TRBV6-5 and TRBJ1-2; TRBD1 matches at 8 bases. Trimming at V came to 6 bases and at J to 4 bases, leaving 7 bases not matched to a gene. CDR1 is MNHEY, CDR2 SVGAGI, per germline. CDR3 length: 14 residues. As DNA, the CDR3 is TGTGCCAGCAGACTTAGGACAGGGTCCTATGGCTACACCTTC. Protein product: CASRLRTGSYGYTF.

This clone has a single count. This chain uses TRBV19 with TRBJ2-7; 9 nucleotides align to TRBD1. The J segment lost 1 base and the V segment lost 3 bases, leaving 4 bases of the junction unmatched. Germline V gives CDR1 LNHDA, CDR2 SQIVND (reference sequence). The CDR3 is 15 residues long. The CDR3 is CASSIGTGSSYEQYF. DNA for the CDR3: TGTGCCAGTAGTATCGGGACAGGGAGTTCCTACGAGCAGTACTTC.

J is TRBJ2-6 and V is TRBV6-1; 8 positions match TRBD1. J was trimmed by 5 bases and V by 8 bases; bases with no gene match: 5. The germline gives CDR1 MNHNS, CDR2 SASEGT. The CDR3 has 14 amino acids. The CDR3 DNA follows: TGTGCCAGCCGGGACAGGTCCAGGGCCAACGTCCTGACTTTC. Protein: CASRDRSRANVLTF.

V is TRBV30 and J is TRBJ1-1, with D tentatively TRBD1 (6 bases). Germline CDR1 reads GTSNPN; CDR2 reads SVGIG (reference sequence). CDR3 length: 14 amino acids. V shed 1 base and J shed 3 bases, with 12 bases lying between them. This CDR3 is CAWSGDRSDTEAFF. CDR3 bases: TGTGCCTGGAGTGGAGACAGGAGCGACACTGAAGCTTTCTTT.